A selection of T cell receptor beta chains follows, all from one sample in a study of cytotoxic CD8 clonotypes in ibrutinib-treated CLL. Clones were read by immunoSEQ multiplex PCR, and TCRdb kept only the in-frame ones, dropping some. The sample consists of 45,000 to 70,000 clones, around 60% of them appearing once. The input for sequencing was PBMCs, taken after 24 months of ibrutinib treatment. These receptors were collected from a human donor with chronic lymphocytic leukemia. CDR3s include the opening cysteine and the closing phenylalanine or tryptophan. A D gene is named only where the DNA matches it firmly. The size entry is marked missing in some rows and otherwise reads once, few, many or a size class.

j_call v_call clone_size d_call cdr3_aa cdr3_nt
TRBJ2-2 TRBV28 once . CASSLAGMGQTGELFF TGTGCCAGCAGTTTGGCGGGGATGGGGCAGACCGGGGAGCTGTTTTTT
TRBJ1-4 TRBV18 few . CASSPPTAPEKLFF TGTGCCAGCTCACCCCCCACGGCTCCAGAAAAACTGTTTTTT
TRBJ2-2 TRBV15 . . CATSNWPNTGELFF TGTGCCACCAGCAATTGGCCGAACACCGGGGAGCTGTTTTTT
TRBJ1-6 TRBV7-6 . . CASSRRKGSGSPLHF TGTGCCAGCAGCCGCAGAAAGGGCTCAGGTTCACCCCTCCACTTT
TRBJ2-3 TRBV30 . TRBD2 CAWRGIPGVAGGRADTQYF TGTGCCTGGAGGGGAATCCCTGGGGTAGCGGGAGGTCGGGCAGATACGCAGTATTTT
TRBJ2-3 TRBV18 . . CASSTATDTQYF TGTGCCAGCTCAACGGCCACAGATACGCAGTATTTT
TRBJ2-3 TRBV5-4 few TRBD2 CASSQAPGLAFSDTQYF TGTGCCAGCAGCCAAGCGCCGGGACTAGCGTTTTCAGATACGCAGTATTTT
TRBJ1-1 TRBV6-6 once TRBD1 CASKRRDSVGTEAFF TGTGCCAGTAAGAGGCGGGACAGCGTGGGTACTGAAGCTTTCTTT
TRBJ1-1 TRBV7-2 . . CASSLGGVGGTEAFF TGTGCCAGCAGCTTAGGTGGGGTAGGGGGCACTGAAGCTTTCTTT
TRBJ2-4 TRBV7-2 . TRBD2 CASSPAPGLAGLAKNIQYF TGTGCCAGCAGCCCCGCTCCGGGACTAGCGGGACTAGCCAAAAACATTCAGTACTTC
TRBJ2-7 TRBV27 . . CASSSLAQGQYF TGTGCCAGCAGTTCCCTCGCCCAGGGCCAGTACTTC
TRBJ2-7 TRBV4-1 . . CASSQVPGVYEQYF TGCGCCAGCAGCCAAGTCCCAGGGGTCTACGAGCAGTACTTC
TRBJ1-5 TRBV28 few . CASSLPSNSLNQPQHF TGTGCCAGCAGTTTACCCTCGAACAGCTTAAATCAGCCCCAGCATTTT
TRBJ2-4 TRBV7-2 . . CASSLERGMGAKNIQYF TGTGCCAGCAGCTTAGAGAGAGGGATGGGGGCCAAAAACATTCAGTACTTC
TRBJ1-4 TRBV5-1 many TRBD1 CASSLMGQGNEKLFF TGCGCCAGCAGCTTGATGGGACAGGGGAATGAAAAACTGTTTTTT
TRBJ2-1 TRBV11-2 . . CASSTRGGRTTSYNEQFF TGTGCCAGCAGCACCAGGGGGGGGAGGACCACCTCCTACAATGAGCAGTTCTTC
TRBJ1-1 TRBV5-5 few . CASSLQGGVTEAFF TGTGCCAGCAGCCTACAGGGAGGAGTCACTGAAGCTTTCTTT
TRBJ1-2 TRBV18 . . CASSPTQGTYGYTF TGTGCCAGCTCACCGACCCAGGGGACCTATGGCTACACCTTC
TRBJ1-5 TRBV18 . TRBD1 CASSPGQGGYSNQPQHF TGTGCCAGCTCACCAGGACAGGGAGGATATAGCAATCAGCCCCAGCATTTT
TRBJ1-5 TRBV6-5 many TRBD1 CASRTQGINQPQHF TGTGCCAGCAGAACACAGGGGATCAATCAGCCCCAGCATTTT
TRBJ1-1 TRBV5-5 few TRBD1 CASSMGQGTLNTEAFF TGTGCCAGCAGCATGGGACAGGGTACGTTGAACACTGAAGCTTTCTTT
TRBJ2-5 TRBV11-2 . . CASSSPLRNQETQYF TGTGCCAGCAGCTCCCCTTTGCGGAACCAAGAGACCCAGTACTTC
TRBJ1-1 TRBV19 . TRBD1 CASSIQGARNTEAFF TGTGCCAGTAGTATCCAGGGGGCGCGGAACACTGAAGCTTTCTTT
TRBJ2-3 TRBV5-1 . . CASSRAGSTDTQYF TGCGCCAGCAGCCGCGCCGGAAGCACAGATACGCAGTATTTT
TRBJ1-2 TRBV7-8 few . CASSTRTRGPNYGYTF TGTGCCAGCAGCACCAGGACCAGAGGGCCGAACTATGGCTACACCTTC
TRBJ2-3 TRBV5-1 . TRBD2 CASSLTAGGSDTQYF TGCGCCAGCAGCTTGACAGCGGGAGGGTCAGATACGCAGTATTTT
TRBJ2-3 TRBV19 few . CASSLGHTDTQYF TGTGCCAGTTCATTGGGGCACACAGATACGCAGTATTTT
TRBJ1-2 TRBV4-2 . . CASSQEVQANYGYTF TGTGCCAGCAGCCAAGAAGTACAGGCGAACTATGGCTACACCTTC
TRBJ2-4 TRBV7-9 once . CASSLVGSKNIQYF TGTGCCAGCAGCTTAGTAGGATCCAAAAACATTCAGTACTTC
TRBJ2-2 TRBV4-2 . . CASSLRTGPAAGRTGELFF TGTGCCAGCAGCCTTCGAACAGGACCCGCGGCGGGGCGTACCGGGGAGCTGTTTTTT
TRBJ1-2 TRBV6-1 . . CASSFGTNYGYTF TGTGCCAGCAGCTTTGGGACTAACTATGGCTACACCTTC
TRBJ2-5 TRBV7-4 once . CASSSGVRKETQYF TGTGCCAGCAGCTCAGGGGTAAGAAAAGAGACCCAGTACTTC
TRBJ2-6 TRBV7-8 . . CASSLEGGHSGANVLTF TGTGCCAGCAGCTTAGAGGGCGGCCACTCTGGGGCCAACGTCCTGACTTTC
TRBJ2-2 TRBV7-2 . TRBD2 CASSLAGTGPGSGRRTGELFF TGTGCCAGCAGCTTAGCGGGGACAGGCCCTGGTAGCGGGAGGAGAACCGGGGAGCTGTTTTTT
TRBJ1-5 TRBV6-6 . . CAARTDSNQPQHF TGTGCCGCCCGGACAGATAGCAATCAGCCCCAGCATTTT
TRBJ2-1 TRBV19 medium-sized TRBD2 CASSIGLAGVNEQFF TGTGCCAGTAGTATCGGACTAGCGGGAGTGAATGAGCAGTTCTTC
TRBJ1-2 TRBV5-1 many . CASSLYSSNYGYTF TGCGCCAGCAGCTTGTACAGTAGTAACTATGGCTACACCTTC
TRBJ1-4 TRBV7-9 few . CASSLVGNPTNEKLFF TGTGCCAGCAGCTTAGTAGGAAATCCAACTAATGAAAAACTGTTTTTT
TRBJ2-1 TRBV16 . . CASSQTRPRGNEQFF TGTGCCAGCAGCCAGACTAGACCCCGGGGCAATGAGCAGTTCTTC
TRBJ1-4 TRBV5-1 few . CASSNQSPGRANEKLFF TGCGCCAGCAGCAATCAGTCACCCGGCAGGGCTAATGAAAAACTGTTTTTT
TRBJ1-3 TRBV11-2 few . CASRSSSGNTIYF TGTGCCAGCAGATCCTCCTCTGGAAACACCATATATTTT
TRBJ2-3 TRBV10-2 . . CASSEWRGRIDTQYF TGCGCCAGCAGTGAATGGCGGGGGCGGATAGATACGCAGTATTTT
TRBJ2-7 TRBV5-6 . TRBD1 CASSFRTGAIIYEQYF TGTGCCAGCAGCTTTAGGACAGGGGCAATTATCTACGAGCAGTACTTC
TRBJ2-5 TRBV7-2 . . CATQGMQETQYF TGTGCCACTCAGGGGATGCAAGAGACCCAGTACTTC
TRBJ1-5 TRBV7-8 . . CASSLTTGVPQAQHF TGTGCCAGCAGCCTAACGACAGGTGTGCCTCAGGCCCAGCATTTT
TRBJ1-1 TRBV11-2 few . CASSLGSVLNTEAFF TGTGCCAGCAGCTTAGGATCGGTCCTGAACACTGAAGCTTTCTTT
TRBJ1-6 TRBV6-1 few . CASSDASPLHF TGTGCCAGCAGTGATGCTTCACCCCTCCACTTT
TRBJ1-4 TRBV5-4 . . CASSQQAPNEKLFF TGTGCCAGCAGCCAACAAGCTCCTAATGAAAAACTGTTTTTT
TRBJ1-2 TRBV6-5 . . CASSYRVSYGYTF TGTGCCAGCAGTTACCGGGTCAGCTATGGCTACACCTTC
TRBJ2-1 TRBV12-5 few TRBD1 CASGLGDRGDEQFF TGTGCTAGTGGTTTGGGGGACAGGGGCGATGAGCAGTTCTTC
TRBJ2-2 TRBV6-1 few TRBD2 CASSVWRGGSTGELFF TGTGCCAGCAGTGTCTGGCGGGGGGGCTCCACCGGGGAGCTGTTTTTT
TRBJ2-7 TRBV7-2 . . CASSFDRAQGAYEQYF TGTGCCAGCAGCTTTGACAGAGCACAGGGAGCCTACGAGCAGTACTTC
TRBJ2-2 TRBV7-9 many TRBD1 CASSGQGTGELFF TGTGCCAGCAGCGGACAGGGAACCGGGGAGCTGTTTTTT
TRBJ2-3 TRBV5-1 . . CASSPWTVAHVTQYF TGCGCCAGCAGCCCATGGACGGTCGCGCATGTTACGCAGTATTTT